The 32 T cell receptor beta chains below all came from one sample that was sequenced in a study of blood T cells in healthy people across ages (dated by TCRdb to the mid-2010s). Library creation used 5' RACE. For sequencing, an Illumina HiSeq 2500 was employed. A second PCR of about 6 to 12 cycles was run with a J-beta primer mix and a sample-barcoded 5' primer. TCRdb applied fastp at Q25 and MiXCR to the public reads, then kept only in-frame beta chains. Each CDR3 protein appears once, grouped with its most common genes and DNA. For this sample the table gives 1.5 million to 2 million distinct CDR3 sequences, of which about 49% were detected only once. Approximately 2.1% of the sample is in the top ten clones. The sample was blood. All receptors derive from a middle-aged woman in good health.

Only one count was recorded for this clonotype. The V and J genes are TRBV28 and TRBJ2-1; 9 bases fit TRBD2. In germline, CDR1 is MDHEN, CDR2 SYDVKM. J lost 3 bases, V lost 2 bases, and 8 bases had no gene match. The CDR3 has 17 amino acids. DNA for the CDR3: TGTGCCAGCAGTTTAGGGGGTAGCGGGGGAATCTACAATGAGCAGTTCTTC. Its protein product is CASSLGGSGGIYNEQFF. Based on the CDR3 plus reference TRBV28 and TRBJ2-1, the full variable domain is DVKVTQSSRYLVKRTGEKVFLECVQDMDHENMFWYRQDPGLGLRLIYFSYDVKMKEKGDIPEGYSVSREKKERFSLILESASTNQTSMYLCASSLGGSGGIYNEQFFGPGTRLTVL.

This clonotype was seen repeatedly, ten times or more. This chain connects TRBV6-6 to TRBJ2-7, with D perhaps TRBD1 or TRBD2 (5 bases each). CDR1 is MNHNY, CDR2 SVGAGI, per germline (reference sequence). The ends were cut back, 7 bases at V and 4 bases at J, with 14 bases in the middle. There are 13 residues in the CDR3. In DNA, the CDR3 is TGTGCCAGCAAGGCAGGGAGTTCATACGAGCAGTACTTC. As protein: CASKAGSSYEQYF.

The CDR3 spells CASSLAGRHQETQYF. In DNA form, the CDR3 reads TGTGCCAGCAGCTTAGCGGGACGGCACCAAGAGACCCAGTACTTC. The chain links TRBV11-2 to TRBJ2-5; perhaps D is TRBD1 or TRBD2 (5 bases each). V lost 1 base and J lost 0, with 9 bases in between. Germline loops: CDR1 SGHAT, CDR2 FQNNGV. This CDR3 contains 15 residues.

This chain connects TRBV28 to TRBJ1-1; D may be TRBD1 (5 bases). The CDR3 extends over 16 amino acids. V lost 6 bases to trimming and J lost 0 bases, with 17 bases between them. Germline CDR1 is MDHEN and CDR2 is SYDVKM. This chain's CDR3 is CASSPVGEPLNTEAFF. The CDR3 DNA reads as TGTGCCAGCAGCCCGGTAGGGGAGCCCCTGAACACTGAAGCTTTCTTT.

This clonotype was found a few times. The V and J genes are TRBV10-3 and TRBJ2-3; no clear D gene. The germline V gene has CDR1 ENHRY and CDR2 SYGVKD. The V gene lost 4 bases and the J gene lost 6 bases, with 14 bases spanning the gap. The CDR3 runs 14 residues. CDR3 sequence reads: CAISGTASQDTQYF. The CDR3 DNA reads as TGTGCCATCAGTGGTACAGCCTCCCAGGATACGCAGTATTTT.

To note about this clonotype: One junction end does not reproduce the germline sequence, and a read error may be involved. The chain recombines TRBV6-2 or TRBV6-3 with TRBJ1-5; no firm D call. CDR1 MNHEY and CDR2 SVGEGT come from the germline V gene. The CDR3 is 17 amino acids. The CDR3 loop reads CASSYSTLSERNQPRHF. The CDR3 nucleotides read TGTGCCAGCAGTTACTCAACTTTATCGGAACGCAATCAGCCCCGGCATTTT.

This clonotype is a singleton in its sample. The chain links TRBV4-3 to TRBJ1-6, with 9 bases identical to TRBD1. This CDR3 contains 15 residues. V gave up 5 bases and J gave up 10 bases; unmatched junction bases: 9. Germline V gene sequence: CDR1 LGHNA, CDR2 YSLEER. CDR3 amino acids: CASSSTGQGRSPLHF. In DNA, the CDR3 is TGCGCCAGCAGCTCCACGGGACAGGGCCGGTCACCCCTCCACTTT.

The chain is built from TRBV20-1 and TRBJ2-1, with TRBD1 identical over 11 bases. Losses at the gene ends were 6 bases for V and 3 bases for J; bases not matched to a gene: 4. Germline V gives CDR1 DFQATT, CDR2 SNEGSKA (reference sequence). This CDR3 region has 14 residues. CDR3 residues: CSARTGGGYNEQFF. As DNA, the CDR3 is TGCAGTGCCAGGACAGGGGGCGGCTACAATGAGCAGTTCTTC.

The chain uses TRBV7-9 and TRBJ2-6, with D perhaps TRBD1 (6 bases). In germline, CDR1 is SEHNR, CDR2 FQNEAQ (reference sequence). Trimming left V 4 bases short and J 4 bases short, with 14 bases between. The CDR3 has 16 residues. The DNA of the CDR3 is TGTGCCAGCAGCTACAGGGATCTGTCCGGGGCCAACGTCCTGACTTTC. This encodes CASSYRDLSGANVLTF. Filled out from reference TRBV7-9 and TRBJ2-6, the complete variable domain reads DTGVSQNPRHKITKRGQNVTFRCDPISEHNRLYWYRQTLGQGPEFLTYFQNEAQLEKSRLLSDRFSAERPKGSFSTLEIQRTEQGDSAMYLCASSYRDLSGANVLTFGAGSRLTVL.

The chain carries TRBV5-1 and TRBJ2-3; a weak D match, TRBD1 (6 bases). The V and J ends lost 5 bases and 3 bases respectively, with 16 bases between them. Germline loops: CDR1 SGHRS, CDR2 YFSETQ. This CDR3 contains 15 residues. CDR3 loop: CASSLQGEKTDTQYF. The CDR3 DNA sequence: TGCGCCAGCAGTTTACAGGGAGAAAAGACAGATACGCAGTATTTT.

This clonotype was detected only a few times. The rearrangement links TRBV4-3 to TRBJ1-2; 7 nucleotides match TRBD1. Germline CDR1 and CDR2: LGHNA and YSLEER. With V trimmed by 5 bases and J by 4 bases, 13 bases remained unmatched. The CDR3 spans 16 residues. The DNA of the CDR3 is TGCGCCAGCAGCGGTCCCGGGCCAGGGGGTGGCTATGGCTACACCTTC. Its translation is CASSGPGPGGGYGYTF.

This clonotype turned up a few times. The V call is TRBV20-1, the J call TRBJ1-4, with D possibly matching TRBD1 (5 bases). Trimming removed 5 bases at V and 7 bases at J, with 14 bases between. The germline V gene has CDR1 DFQATT and CDR2 SNEGSKA (reference sequence). The CDR3 has 13 residues. CDR3 sequence reads: CSADRGKGEKLFF. The CDR3 nucleotides are TGCAGTGCTGACCGGGGGAAGGGTGAAAAACTGTTTTTT.

This rearrangement joins TRBV7-6 to TRBJ1-2; D is perhaps TRBD1 (5 bases). Germline V gene lookup returns CDR1 SGHVS and CDR2 FNYEAQ. The CDR3 contains 15 residues. V was shortened by 1 base and J by 4 bases, with 13 bases between the two germline ends. The CDR3: CASSLEPTGSYGYTF. The CDR3 DNA is TGTGCCAGCAGCTTAGAACCAACAGGCTCCTATGGCTACACCTTC.

For the CDR3, the DNA is TGCGCCAGCAGCTTACGTAGTGGATGGGAAGAGACCCAGTACTTC. This encodes CASSLRSGWEETQYF. The rearrangement uses TRBV5-1 and TRBJ2-5; no reliable D call. The CDR3 sequence is 15 residues long. Trimming took off 2 bases at V and 3 bases at J, with 14 bases between the two ends. CDR1 and CDR2 from the germline V gene are SGHRS and YFSETQ.

The chain carries TRBV29-1 and TRBJ2-1; TRBD2 agrees at 8 bases. CDR3 size: 13 residues. The V gene end was trimmed by 7 bases and the J gene end by 8 bases; junction bases not matched to a gene: 10. The germline gives CDR1 SQVTM, CDR2 ANQGSEA. CDR3 DNA sequence: TGCAGCGCCCGTCCGCGGGGGGATGATGAGCAGTTCTTC. Translated, it gives CSARPRGDDEQFF.

The rearrangement links TRBV10-2 to TRBJ2-3, with TRBD2 matching over 9 bases. Germline CDR1 and CDR2: WSHSY and SAAADI. The CDR3 length is 14 residues. The trim removed 6 bases at V and 4 bases at J, leaving 5 bases unmatched. The CDR3 spells CASSDWTSADTQYF. CDR3 DNA sequence: TGCGCCAGCAGCGATTGGACTAGCGCAGATACGCAGTATTTT.

In its sample, this clonotype was seen a few times. This chain uses TRBV12-3 or TRBV12-4 with TRBJ2-3; the D gene is possibly TRBD2 (5 bases). V lost 7 bases and J lost 9, with 26 bases in between. The CDR3 is 16 amino acids. In nucleotides, the CDR3 is TGTGCCAGCATACTGTCGGGATCCCCCCTGGTAAACACGCAGTATTTT. Amino acid sequence: CASILSGSPLVNTQYF.

Here the CDR3 reads CASTTRQGLIYEQYF. Written as DNA, the CDR3 is TGTGCCAGCACCACTAGACAGGGACTAATCTACGAGCAGTACTTC. J is TRBJ2-7 and V is TRBV7-2, with D possibly called TRBD1 or TRBD2 (7 bases each). Trimming took off 7 bases at V and 3 bases at J, with 19 bases between the two ends. Germline CDR1 is SGHTA and CDR2 is FQGNSA. CDR3 size: 15 residues.

In this sample, this clonotype turned up once. This chain connects TRBV20-1 to TRBJ2-1; 13 bases map to TRBD2. Germline V lookup: CDR1 DFQATT, CDR2 SNEGSKA (reference sequence). With 0 bases clipped from V and 5 bases from J, the junction kept 7 bases outside the gene matches. This CDR3 has 17 residues. The CDR3 DNA follows: TGCAGTGCTAGAGATATGGGACTAGCGGGGCGCCACAATGAGCAGTTCTTC. It translates to CSARDMGLAGRHNEQFF.

The chain's CDR3 is CASSRGGQGTYEQYF. The CDR3 DNA reads as TGTGCCAGCAGCCGAGGCGGACAGGGGACCTACGAGCAGTACTTC. The chain is built from TRBV6-1 and TRBJ2-7, with TRBD1 matching 9 bases. The CDR3 covers 15 residues. V dropped 6 bases and J dropped 2; count of bases not matched to a gene: 8. Germline loops: CDR1 MNHNS, CDR2 SASEGT.

With regard to this clonotype: Given a much more abundant clone one base away, this may be a read error. The rearrangement uses TRBV11-1 and TRBJ2-1, with TRBD2 as a possible D gene (5 bases). Germline loops: CDR1 SGHAT, CDR2 FQDESV (reference sequence). The CDR3 covers 14 residues. As DNA, the CDR3 is TGTGCCAGCATCTTACGGGGTTCCTACAATGAGCAGTTCTTC. Its translation: CASILRGSYNEQFF.

This chain uses TRBV12-3 or TRBV12-4 with TRBJ1-4; perhaps TRBD1 as D (5 bases). CDR3 size: 16 residues. V was shortened by 0 bases and J by 3 bases, with 11 bases between the two germline ends. The CDR3 loop is CASSLAPGGSNEKLFF. DNA for the CDR3: TGTGCCAGCAGTTTAGCGCCTGGGGGTTCTAATGAAAAACTGTTTTTT.

The V gene is TRBV27, the J gene TRBJ1-6; possible D gene TRBD1, 6 bases. V lost 6 bases, J lost 10 bases, and 13 bases lay in between. CDR1 and CDR2 from the germline V gene are MNHEY and SMNVEV (reference sequence). There are 13 residues in the CDR3. The CDR3 nucleotides are TGTGCCAGCAGGACAGGTTTCGGGTCACCCCTCCACTTT. Residues: CASRTGFGSPLHF.

The gene calls are TRBV9 and TRBJ1-2; D might be TRBD1 (5 bases). The V end was cut by 0 bases, the J end by 4 bases, with 22 bases between. The germline CDR1 and CDR2 sequences are SGDLS and YYNGEE. CDR3 length equals 18 residues. The CDR3 loop reads CASSVDSKGGTATYGYTF. In DNA form, the CDR3 reads TGTGCCAGCAGCGTAGACTCGAAAGGCGGGACGGCAACCTATGGCTACACCTTC.

This clonotype was observed a few times. This chain uses TRBV4-2 with TRBJ2-7, with 8 bases fitting TRBD2. Germline V gives CDR1 LGHNA, CDR2 YNFKEQ. The CDR3 extends over 15 amino acids. The V segment lost 1 base and the J segment 3 bases; nucleotides outside the gene matches: 5. The CDR3 DNA reads TGTGCCAGCAGCCAAGCGGCGGGAGGAGACTACGAGCAGTACTTC. Protein: CASSQAAGGDYEQYF.

The rearrangement uses TRBV7-9 and TRBJ1-2; the D is unclear. The CDR3 totals 11 residues. Germline-derived CDR1 and CDR2 are SEHNR and FQNEAQ (reference sequence). The V end was cut by 5 bases, the J end by 8 bases, with 9 bases between. The CDR3 sequence is CASSPQWGYTF. The CDR3 nucleotides read TGTGCCAGCAGCCCACAGTGGGGCTACACCTTC.

CDR3: CASSLPKDSYEQYF. CDR3 nucleotides: TGTGCCAGCAGCTTACCAAAGGACAGCTACGAGCAGTACTTC. The chain recombines TRBV7-9 with TRBJ2-7; D might be TRBD1 (6 bases). The CDR3 has 14 residues. V lost 2 bases and J 3 bases, leaving 11 bases between the germline ends. The V gene's germline CDR1 is SEHNR and CDR2 FQNEAQ (reference sequence). The whole variable domain, filled in from reference TRBV7-9 and TRBJ2-7, reads DTGVSQNPRHKITKRGQNVTFRCDPISEHNRLYWYRQTLGQGPEFLTYFQNEAQLEKSRLLSDRFSAERPKGSFSTLEIQRTEQGDSAMYLCASSLPKDSYEQYFGPGTRLTVT.

The chain carries TRBV20-1 and TRBJ1-5; D not certain. Germline CDR1 DFQATT, CDR2 SNEGSKA (reference sequence). The CDR3 runs 14 residues. The ends were cut back, 1 base at V and 4 bases at J, with 11 bases in the middle. The DNA of the CDR3 is TGCAGTGCTAGAGTGCCCCAGCGAAATCAGCCCCAGCATTTT. Amino acid sequence: CSARVPQRNQPQHF.

This chain joins TRBV6-5 and TRBJ2-5, with D unclear. The CDR3 consists of 15 residues. Deletions cut 2 bases from V and 2 bases from J, with 12 bases between. CDR1 and CDR2 from the germline V gene are MNHEY and SVGAGI. DNA for the CDR3: TGTGCCAGCAGTTACGGTTTGAGTTCTCAAGAGACCCAGTACTTC. Its translation is CASSYGLSSQETQYF.

The V and J genes are TRBV12-3 or TRBV12-4 and TRBJ2-1; possibly TRBD1 for D (5 bases). V lost 5 bases to trimming and J lost 2 bases, with 13 bases between them. The CDR3 is made up of 15 amino acids. The CDR3, as DNA: TGTGCCAGCAGTCTGACAGAAAGAACCTACAATGAGCAGTTCTTC. Translation: CASSLTERTYNEQFF.

The V and J genes are TRBV11-2 and TRBJ2-6, with 9 positions matching TRBD1. Per the germline V gene, CDR1 is SGHAT and CDR2 is FQNNGV. The CDR3 spans 18 residues. With 5 bases clipped from V and 0 bases from J, the junction kept 8 bases outside the gene matches. The CDR3 loop reads CASSPRGQGFSGANVLTF. For the CDR3, the DNA is TGTGCCAGCAGCCCCAGAGGACAGGGGTTCTCTGGGGCCAACGTCCTGACTTTC.

V and J are TRBV4-1 and TRBJ1-1; D ambiguous. The CDR3 is 15 amino acids. Germline CDR1 reads MGHRA; CDR2 reads YSYEKL. Trimming pared 1 base from V and 0 bases from J, leaving 9 bases between. CDR3 protein: CASSQVGQVNTEAFF. CDR3 in DNA: TGCGCCAGCAGCCAAGTAGGGCAGGTGAACACTGAAGCTTTCTTT.